These 13 T cell receptor beta chains were sequenced from one sample in a study of T cell responses to AZD1222 COVID-19 vaccine. Only in-frame clones appear in the TCRdb table, and some are missing; sequencing was by immunoSEQ multiplex PCR. The sample includes over 100,000 clones, roughly 90% of them seen just once. The input for sequencing was peripheral blood, taken 28 days after the second AZD1222 dose. The source is an adult who received the AZD1222 COVID-19 vaccine.

This clone was counted once. The chain has TRBV5-5 and TRBJ2-5, with TRBD2 identical over 11 bases. The CDR3 length is 14 residues. Germline CDR1 reads SGHKS; CDR2 reads YYEKEE (reference sequence). The V segment lost 4 bases and the J segment 3 bases; nucleotides outside the gene matches: 2. The CDR3 bases are TGTGCCAGCAGCAAGGGACTAGCGGAAGAGACCCAGTACTTC. Protein product: CASSKGLAEETQYF.

V and J are TRBV7-9 and TRBJ1-5, with D possibly TRBD1 on 5 matching bases. The CDR3 has 15 residues. The germline V gene has CDR1 SEHNR and CDR2 FQNEAQ (reference sequence). Trimming removed 1 base from V and 1 base from J, with 8 bases in between. CDR3 nucleotide sequence: TGTGCCAGCAGCTTAGGGACAACAAGCAATCAGCCCCAGCATTTT. Its protein product is CASSLGTTSNQPQHF. The whole variable domain, remainder taken from reference TRBV7-9 and TRBJ1-5, is DTGVSQNPRHKITKRGQNVTFRCDPISEHNRLYWYRQTLGQGPEFLTYFQNEAQLEKSRLLSDRFSAERPKGSFSTLEIQRTEQGDSAMYLCASSLGTTSNQPQHFGDGTRLSIL.

V usage is TRBV6-5 and J usage is TRBJ1-4; D not resolved. CDR3 length: 13 amino acids. The V gene lost 6 bases and the J gene lost 5 bases, with 10 bases spanning the gap. Germline CDR1 MNHEY, CDR2 SVGAGI. The CDR3 nucleotides read TGTGCCAGCAGCCTTACCTCAAATGAAAAACTGTTTTTT. This sequence encodes CASSLTSNEKLFF.

The chain combines TRBV30 with TRBJ2-3; D not certain. Trimming shortened V by 1 base and J by 0 bases, and 14 bases separated the two germline ends. CDR1 GTSNPN and CDR2 SVGIG come from the germline V gene (reference sequence). This CDR3 contains 16 residues. The CDR3 reads CAWSALHSSSTDTQYF. The CDR3 region has the DNA TGTGCCTGGAGTGCCCTCCATTCGTCTAGCACAGATACGCAGTATTTT.

This clone showed up just once. The chain employs TRBV28 and TRBJ2-4; D is possibly TRBD2 (5 bases). The V gene's germline CDR1 is MDHEN and CDR2 SYDVKM. The CDR3 sequence is 13 residues long. Trimming shortened V by 5 bases and J by 13 bases, and 18 bases separated the two germline ends. In DNA form, the CDR3 reads TGTGCCAGCAGTAACCGACCCCACCCTAGCCAGTACTTC. Translated, it gives CASSNRPHPSQYF.

V usage is TRBV9 and J usage is TRBJ2-7; D possibly corresponds to TRBD2 (6 bases). The V end lost 0 bases, the J end lost 5 bases, and 18 bases lay between the germline ends. Germline CDR1 reads SGDLS; CDR2 reads YYNGEE. The CDR3 spans 16 residues. The CDR3 nucleotides are TGTGCCAGCAGCGTAGATCGGCGGGACTCTTGGGACGAGCAGTACTTC. Protein sequence: CASSVDRRDSWDEQYF.

The V and J genes are TRBV9 and TRBJ2-7; TRBD2 matches 7 bases. The V segment lost 4 bases and the J segment 7 bases; nucleotides outside the gene matches: 5. Per the germline V gene, CDR1 is SGDLS and CDR2 is YYNGEE. The length of the CDR3 is 12 residues. The CDR3 nucleotides read TGTGCCAGCAGCCCCGGGGGGTGGGAGCAGTACTTC. Translating gives CASSPGGWEQYF.

The gene calls are TRBV12-2 and TRBJ2-7. TRBV12-2 is shown as a pseudogene. The CDR3 runs to 13 residues. The CDR3 loop is CASRLSCGYEQYF. The CDR3 DNA follows: TGTGCAAGTCGCTTAAGTTGTGGCTACGAGCAGTACTTC.

The rearrangement links TRBV29-1 to TRBJ1-2; perhaps TRBD1 as D (5 bases). Trimming removed 4 bases at V and 6 bases at J, with 12 bases between. Per the germline V gene, CDR1 is SQVTM and CDR2 is ANQGSEA. The length of the CDR3 is 12 residues. The CDR3 sequence is CSVGGEVNGYTF. The DNA for the CDR3 is TGCAGCGTTGGGGGGGAGGTAAATGGCTACACCTTC.

The CDR3 nucleotides are TGTGCCAGCAGCGTAGGGGGTTTAAATCAGCCCCAGCATTTT. This encodes CASSVGGLNQPQHF. This rearrangement joins TRBV9 to TRBJ1-5, with D uncertain. The CDR3 runs to 14 residues. V shed 0 bases and J shed 4 bases, with 8 bases lying between them. The germline V gene encodes CDR1 SGDLS and CDR2 YYNGEE.

This clone was seen only once. The V and J genes are TRBV4-2 and TRBJ2-7; 11 positions match TRBD2. With 4 bases clipped from V and 2 bases from J, the junction kept 7 bases outside the gene matches. Germline assignment: CDR1 LGHNA and CDR2 YNFKEQ. The CDR3 length is 16 residues. The CDR3 is CASSRLTSGKPYEQYF. CDR3 in DNA: TGTGCCAGCAGCCGACTGACTAGCGGGAAACCCTACGAGCAGTACTTC.

The chain carries TRBV29-1 and TRBJ2-7; 12 bases line up with TRBD2. The CDR3 covers 16 residues. Germline V gives CDR1 SQVTM, CDR2 ANQGSEA. The J segment lost 2 bases and the V segment lost 5 bases, leaving 10 bases of the junction unmatched. CDR3 DNA: TGCAGCGTTTTAGCTCAACTAGCGGGAGGACCCTACGAGCAGTACTTC. It is translated as CSVLAQLAGGPYEQYF.

The chain has TRBV28 and TRBJ2-7; TRBD1 might be the D (5 bases). The CDR3 has 11 residues. V was pared by 5 bases and J by 10 bases, with 12 bases between. Germline assignment: CDR1 MDHEN and CDR2 SYDVKM. For the CDR3, the DNA is TGTGCCAGCAGTCTTGCCAGGGCCCAGTACTTC. Protein: CASSLARAQYF.